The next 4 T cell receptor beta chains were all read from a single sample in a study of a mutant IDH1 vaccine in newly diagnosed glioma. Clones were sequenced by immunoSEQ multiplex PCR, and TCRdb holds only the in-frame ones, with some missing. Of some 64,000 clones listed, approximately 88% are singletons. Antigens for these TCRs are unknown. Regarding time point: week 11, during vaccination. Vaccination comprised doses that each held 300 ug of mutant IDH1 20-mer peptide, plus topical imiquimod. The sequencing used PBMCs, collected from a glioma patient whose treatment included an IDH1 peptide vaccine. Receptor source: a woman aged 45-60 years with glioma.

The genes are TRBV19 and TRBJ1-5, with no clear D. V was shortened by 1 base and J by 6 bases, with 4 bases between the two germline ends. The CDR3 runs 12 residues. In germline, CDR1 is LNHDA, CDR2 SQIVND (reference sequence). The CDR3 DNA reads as TGTGCCAGTAGTATAGGGGCTCAGCCCCAGCATTTT. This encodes CASSIGAQPQHF. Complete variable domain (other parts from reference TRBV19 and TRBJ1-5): DGGITQSPKYLFRKEGQNVTLSCEQNLNHDAMYWYRQDPGQGLRLIYYSQIVNDFQKGDIAEGYSVSREKKESFPLTVTSAQKNPTAFYLCASSIGAQPQHFGDGTRLSIL.

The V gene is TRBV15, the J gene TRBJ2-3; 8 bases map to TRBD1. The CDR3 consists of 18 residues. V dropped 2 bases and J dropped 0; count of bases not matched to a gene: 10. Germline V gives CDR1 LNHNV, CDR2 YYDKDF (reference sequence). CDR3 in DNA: TGTGCCACCAGCAGAAAGCGACAGGGGAAGGCGAGCACAGATACGCAGTATTTT. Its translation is CATSRKRQGKASTDTQYF. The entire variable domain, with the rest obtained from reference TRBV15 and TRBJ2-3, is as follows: DAMVIQNPRYQVTQFGKPVTLSCSQTLNHNVMYWYQQKSSQAPKLLFHYYDKDFNNEADTPDNFQSRRPNTSFCFLDIRSPGLGDTAMYLCATSRKRQGKASTDTQYFGPGTRLTVL.

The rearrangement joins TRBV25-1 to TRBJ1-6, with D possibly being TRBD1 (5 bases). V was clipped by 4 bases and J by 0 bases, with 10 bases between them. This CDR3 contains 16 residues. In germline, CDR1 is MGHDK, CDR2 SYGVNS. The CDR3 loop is CASSGPGGSYNSPLHF. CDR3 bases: TGTGCCAGCAGTGGGCCGGGGGGCTCCTATAATTCACCCCTCCACTTT.

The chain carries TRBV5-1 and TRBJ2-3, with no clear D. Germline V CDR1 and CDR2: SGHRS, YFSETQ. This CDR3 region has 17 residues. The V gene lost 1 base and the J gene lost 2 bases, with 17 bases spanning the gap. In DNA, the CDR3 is TGCGCCAGCAGCTTGATTAGGCGTCAATGGGACACAGATACGCAGTATTTT. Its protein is CASSLIRRQWDTDTQYF.